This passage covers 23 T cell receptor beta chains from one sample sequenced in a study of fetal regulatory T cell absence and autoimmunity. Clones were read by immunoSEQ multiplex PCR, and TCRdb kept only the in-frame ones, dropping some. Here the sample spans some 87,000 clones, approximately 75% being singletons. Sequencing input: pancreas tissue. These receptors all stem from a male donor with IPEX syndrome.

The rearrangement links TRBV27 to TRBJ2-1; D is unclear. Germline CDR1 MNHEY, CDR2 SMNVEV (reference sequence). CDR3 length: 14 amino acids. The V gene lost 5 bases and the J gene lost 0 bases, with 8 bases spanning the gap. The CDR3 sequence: CASSLRSSYNEQFF. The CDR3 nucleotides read TGTGCCAGCAGTCTACGGAGCTCCTACAATGAGCAGTTCTTC.

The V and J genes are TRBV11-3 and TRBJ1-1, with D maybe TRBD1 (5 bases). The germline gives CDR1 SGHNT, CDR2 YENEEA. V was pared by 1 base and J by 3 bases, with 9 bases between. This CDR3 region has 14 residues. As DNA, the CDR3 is TGTGCCAGCAGCTTAGGGGGGAAGCACACTGAAGCTTTCTTT. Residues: CASSLGGKHTEAFF.

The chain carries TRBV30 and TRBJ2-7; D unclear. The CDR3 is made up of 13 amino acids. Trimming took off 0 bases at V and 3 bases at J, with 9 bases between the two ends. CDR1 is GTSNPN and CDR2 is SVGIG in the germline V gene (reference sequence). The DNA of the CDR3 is TGTGCCTGGAGTGTACAACAGTTCTACGAGCAGTACTTC. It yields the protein CAWSVQQFYEQYF.

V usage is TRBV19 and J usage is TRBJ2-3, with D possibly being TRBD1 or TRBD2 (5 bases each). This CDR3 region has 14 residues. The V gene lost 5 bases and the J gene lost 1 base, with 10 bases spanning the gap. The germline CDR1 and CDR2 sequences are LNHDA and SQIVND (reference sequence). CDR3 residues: CASSLRGRTDTQYF. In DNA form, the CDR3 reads TGTGCCAGTAGTCTCCGGGGCCGCACAGATACGCAGTATTTT.

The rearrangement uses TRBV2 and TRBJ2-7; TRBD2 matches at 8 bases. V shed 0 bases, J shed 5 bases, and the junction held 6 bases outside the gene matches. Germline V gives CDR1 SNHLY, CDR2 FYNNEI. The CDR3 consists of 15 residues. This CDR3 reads CASSEAVAGPHEQYF. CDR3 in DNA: TGTGCCAGCAGTGAAGCGGTAGCGGGACCCCACGAGCAGTACTTC.

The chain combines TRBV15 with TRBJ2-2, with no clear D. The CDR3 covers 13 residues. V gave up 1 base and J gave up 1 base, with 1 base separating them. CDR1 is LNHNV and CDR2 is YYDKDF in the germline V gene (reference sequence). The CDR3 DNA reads TGTGCCACCAGCAGAGGGAACACCGGGGAGCTGTTTTTT. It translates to CATSRGNTGELFF.

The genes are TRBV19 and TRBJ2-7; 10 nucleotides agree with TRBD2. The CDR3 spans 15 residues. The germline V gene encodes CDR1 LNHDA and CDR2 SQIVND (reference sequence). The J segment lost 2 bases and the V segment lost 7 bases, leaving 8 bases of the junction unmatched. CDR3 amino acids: CASTDSGRFPYEQYF. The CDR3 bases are TGTGCCAGTACCGATAGCGGGAGGTTTCCCTACGAGCAGTACTTC.

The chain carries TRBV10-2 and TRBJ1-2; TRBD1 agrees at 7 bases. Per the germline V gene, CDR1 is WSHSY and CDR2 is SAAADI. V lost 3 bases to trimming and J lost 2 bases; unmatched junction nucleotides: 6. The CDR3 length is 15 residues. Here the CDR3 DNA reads TGCGCCAGCAGTGAAACCCAGGGGGGGAACTATGGCTACACCTTC. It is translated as CASSETQGGNYGYTF.

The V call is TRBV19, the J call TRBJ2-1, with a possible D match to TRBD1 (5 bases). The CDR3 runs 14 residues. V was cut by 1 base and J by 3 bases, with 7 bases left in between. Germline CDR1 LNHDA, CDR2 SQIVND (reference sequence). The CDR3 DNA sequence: TGTGCCAGTAGTATAGGGGGCGGCTACAATGAGCAGTTCTTC. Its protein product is CASSIGGGYNEQFF.

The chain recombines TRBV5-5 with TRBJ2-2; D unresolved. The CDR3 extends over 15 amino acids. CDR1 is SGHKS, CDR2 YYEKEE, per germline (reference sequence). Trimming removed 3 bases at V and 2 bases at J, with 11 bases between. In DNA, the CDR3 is TGTGCCAGCAGCTCCGAGATGGGAAACACCGGGGAGCTGTTTTTT. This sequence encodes CASSSEMGNTGELFF.

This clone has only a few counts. CDR3 sequence: CASSVGLAGGQFF. For the CDR3, the DNA is TGTGCCAGCAGCGTAGGACTAGCGGGAGGGCAGTTCTTC. The chain uses TRBV9 and TRBJ2-1; 13 bases are shared with TRBD2. J gave up 12 bases and V 0 bases, and 0 bases lay outside the gene matches. The germline V gene has CDR1 SGDLS and CDR2 YYNGEE. The CDR3 length is 13 residues.

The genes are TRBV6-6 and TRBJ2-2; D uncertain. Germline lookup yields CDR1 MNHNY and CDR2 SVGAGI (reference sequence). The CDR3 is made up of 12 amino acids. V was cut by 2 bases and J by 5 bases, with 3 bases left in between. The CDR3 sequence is CASSYSTGELFF. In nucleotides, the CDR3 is TGTGCCAGCAGTTACAGTACCGGGGAGCTGTTTTTT.

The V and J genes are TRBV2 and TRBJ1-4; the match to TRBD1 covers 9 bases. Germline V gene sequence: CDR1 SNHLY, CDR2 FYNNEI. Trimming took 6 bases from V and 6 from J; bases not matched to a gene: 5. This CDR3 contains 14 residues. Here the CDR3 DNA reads TGTGCCAGCAGCGGGACAGGGTGGTATGAAAAACTGTTTTTT. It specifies CASSGTGWYEKLFF.

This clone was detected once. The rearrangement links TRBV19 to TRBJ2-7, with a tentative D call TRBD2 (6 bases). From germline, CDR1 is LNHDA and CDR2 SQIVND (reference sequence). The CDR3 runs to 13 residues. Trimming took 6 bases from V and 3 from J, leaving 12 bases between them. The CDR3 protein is CASSLGLHYEQYF. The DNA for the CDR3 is TGTGCCAGTAGCCTGGGACTCCACTACGAGCAGTACTTC.

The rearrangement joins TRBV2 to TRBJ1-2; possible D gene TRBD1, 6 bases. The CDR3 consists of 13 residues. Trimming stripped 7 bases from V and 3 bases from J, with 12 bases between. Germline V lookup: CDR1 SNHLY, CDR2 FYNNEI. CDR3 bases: TGTGCCAGCATAGGGGGGAGGTACTATGGCTACACCTTC. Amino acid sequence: CASIGGRYYGYTF.

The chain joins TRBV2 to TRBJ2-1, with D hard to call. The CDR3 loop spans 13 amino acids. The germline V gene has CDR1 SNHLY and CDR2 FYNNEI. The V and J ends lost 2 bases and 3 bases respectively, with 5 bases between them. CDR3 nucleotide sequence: TGTGCCAGCAGTGAAACCATCTACAATGAGCAGTTCTTC. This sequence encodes CASSETIYNEQFF.

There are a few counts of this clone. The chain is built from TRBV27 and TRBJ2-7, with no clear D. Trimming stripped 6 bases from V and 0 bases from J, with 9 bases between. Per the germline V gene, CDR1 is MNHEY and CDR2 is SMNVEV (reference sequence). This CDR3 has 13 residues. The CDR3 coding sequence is TGTGCCAGCAGCCTATCCCCCTCCTACGAGCAGTACTTC. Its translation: CASSLSPSYEQYF.

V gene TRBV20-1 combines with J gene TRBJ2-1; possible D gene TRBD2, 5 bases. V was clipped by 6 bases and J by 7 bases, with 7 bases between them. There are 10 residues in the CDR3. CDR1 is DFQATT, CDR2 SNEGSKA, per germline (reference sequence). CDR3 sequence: CSAADNEQFF. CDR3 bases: TGCAGTGCAGCGGATAATGAGCAGTTCTTC.

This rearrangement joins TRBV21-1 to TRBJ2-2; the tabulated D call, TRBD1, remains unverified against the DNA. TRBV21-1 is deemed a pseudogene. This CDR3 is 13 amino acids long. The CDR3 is CASGTGDPGELFF. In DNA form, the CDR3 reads TGTGCCAGTGGTACAGGGGACCCCGGGGAGCTGTTTTTT.

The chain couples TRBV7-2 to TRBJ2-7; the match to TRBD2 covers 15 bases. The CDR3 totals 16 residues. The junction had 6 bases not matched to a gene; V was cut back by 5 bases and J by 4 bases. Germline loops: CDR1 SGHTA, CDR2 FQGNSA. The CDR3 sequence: CASSAFGLAGGYEQYF. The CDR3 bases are TGTGCCAGCAGCGCCTTCGGACTAGCGGGGGGGTACGAGCAGTACTTC. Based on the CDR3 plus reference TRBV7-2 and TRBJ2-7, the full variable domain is GAGVSQSPSNKVTEKGKDVELRCDPISGHTALYWYRQSLGQGLEFLIYFQGNSAPDKSGLPSDRFSAERTGGSVSTLTIQRTQQEDSAVYLCASSAFGLAGGYEQYFGPGTRLTVT.

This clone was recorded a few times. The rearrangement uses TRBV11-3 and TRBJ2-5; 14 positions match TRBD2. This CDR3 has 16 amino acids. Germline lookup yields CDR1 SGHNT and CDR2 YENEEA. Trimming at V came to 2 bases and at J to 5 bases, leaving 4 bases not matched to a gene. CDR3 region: CASSLRLAGGPETQYF. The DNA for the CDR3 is TGTGCCAGCAGCTTAAGACTAGCGGGGGGGCCCGAGACCCAGTACTTC.

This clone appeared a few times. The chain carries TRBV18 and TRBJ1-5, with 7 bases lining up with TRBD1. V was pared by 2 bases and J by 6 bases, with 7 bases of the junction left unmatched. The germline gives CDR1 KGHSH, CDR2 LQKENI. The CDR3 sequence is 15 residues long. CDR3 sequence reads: CASSPVRDRSQPQHF. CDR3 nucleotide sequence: TGTGCCAGCTCACCAGTTAGGGACAGAAGTCAGCCCCAGCATTTT.

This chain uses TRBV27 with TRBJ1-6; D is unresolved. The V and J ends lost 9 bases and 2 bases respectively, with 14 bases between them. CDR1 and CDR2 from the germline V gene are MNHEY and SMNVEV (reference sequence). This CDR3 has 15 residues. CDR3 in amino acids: CASSPGHPYNSPLHF. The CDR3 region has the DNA TGTGCCAGTTCCCCCGGGCACCCCTATAATTCACCCCTCCACTTT.